This is a list of T cell receptor beta chains from one sample in a study of T cell responses to AZD1222 COVID-19 vaccine. Sequencing used immunoSEQ multiplex PCR; TCRdb keeps in-frame clones, though not all of them. The table records approximately 150,000 clones, about nine tenths of them present only once. This specimen consisted of peripheral blood, obtained on day 0 of AZD1222 vaccination. These receptors were collected from an adult in good health. Both conserved end residues are part of each CDR3. A D gene is named only where the DNA matches it firmly. Size tells how often a clone was seen (once, few, many) or the class of an expanded clone, and some rows leave it out.

>NA|NA|TRBJ2-1|TRBV4-1
CASSQESPSSYNEQFF
TGCGCCAGCAGCCAAGAGAGCCCCAGCTCCTACAATGAGCAGTTCTTC
>NA|TRBD1|TRBJ1-1|TRBV9
CASSLDRGTEAFF
TGTGCCAGCAGCCTCGACAGGGGCACTGAAGCTTTCTTT
>NA|NA|TRBJ2-5|TRBV9
CASSVGGKETQYF
TGTGCCAGCAGCGTCGGCGGGAAAGAGACCCAGTACTTC
>NA|NA|TRBJ2-2|TRBV11-3
CASSLVAGELFF
TGTGCCAGCAGCTTAGTAGCCGGGGAGCTGTTTTTT
>NA|NA|TRBJ2-7|TRBV19
CASSNRAPYEQYF
TGTGCCAGTAGTAACAGGGCTCCCTACGAGCAGTACTTC
>NA|NA|TRBJ2-1|TRBV20-1
CSASGHNEQFF
TGCAGTGCTAGCGGGCACAATGAGCAGTTCTTC
>NA|NA|TRBJ1-5|TRBV7-2
CASSLGTVSNQPQHF
TGTGCCAGCAGCTTAGGGACAGTTAGCAATCAGCCCCAGCATTTT
>NA|NA|TRBJ1-1|TRBV11-2
CASSARGRGTEAFF
TGTGCCAGCAGCGCCAGGGGCCGGGGGACTGAAGCTTTCTTT
>NA|NA|TRBJ1-2|TRBV27
CASREGSGYGYTF
TGTGCCAGCAGGGAGGGTTCCGGCTATGGCTACACCTTC
>few|NA|TRBJ1-1|TRBV11-3
CASSSQGLGVNTEAFF
TGTGCCAGCAGCTCCCAGGGGCTCGGTGTGAACACTGAAGCTTTCTTT
>NA|TRBD2|TRBJ2-3|TRBV19
CASSAKPGLAGDTQYF
TGTGCCAGTAGCGCAAAACCGGGACTAGCGGGAGATACGCAGTATTTT
>NA|NA|TRBJ1-5|TRBV11-2
CASSLDRYNQPQHF
TGTGCCAGCAGCTTAGACAGGTACAATCAGCCCCAGCATTTT
>NA|NA|TRBJ2-1|TRBV12-5
CASGFEYNEQFF
TGTGCTAGTGGTTTCGAGTACAATGAGCAGTTCTTC
>NA|NA|TRBJ1-1|TRBV12-3/TRBV12-4
CASAPLLGEAFF
TGTGCCAGTGCACCTCTCCTGGGGGAAGCTTTCTTT
>NA|NA|TRBJ1-5|TRBV5-1
CASSPDSGYNQPQHF
TGCGCCAGCAGCCCAGACAGCGGATACAATCAGCCCCAGCATTTT
>NA|NA|TRBJ1-4|TRBV2
CASSLQQATNEKLFF
TGTGCCAGCAGCCTACAACAGGCAACTAATGAAAAACTGTTTTTT
>few|NA|TRBJ1-4|TRBV12-5
CASGLIPLGRPSATNEKLFF
TGTGCTAGTGGTTTGATACCCCTTGGCAGACCCTCTGCAACTAATGAAAAACTGTTTTTT
>NA|NA|TRBJ1-2|TRBV6-5
CASSYSSGRGGYTF
TGTGCCAGCAGTTACTCTTCAGGGCGAGGCGGCTACACCTTC
>NA|NA|TRBJ2-1|TRBV11-2
CASSLRIPAGHSYNEQFF
TGTGCCAGCAGCTTACGTATACCAGCGGGCCACTCCTACAATGAGCAGTTCTTC
>NA|NA|TRBJ2-7|TRBV12-3/TRBV12-4
CASSLGPTYEQYF
TGTGCCAGCAGTTTAGGGCCCACCTACGAGCAGTACTTC
>NA|NA|TRBJ2-3|TRBV21-1
CAGQGYRRLISRFCTDTQYF
TGTGCCGGTCAAGGATATCGCCGCCTAATTTCCCGTTTCTGCACAGATACGCAGTATTTT
>NA|NA|TRBJ2-7|TRBV2
CASSDRWQQYF
TGTGCCAGCAGTGATCGGTGGCAGCAGTACTTC
>NA|TRBD1|TRBJ1-1|TRBV6-5
CASSRDRGDTEAFF
TGTGCCAGCAGTCGGGACAGGGGTGACACTGAAGCTTTCTTT
>NA|NA|TRBJ1-5|TRBV5-6
CASSQGTSNQPQHF
TGTGCCAGCAGCCAGGGAACAAGCAATCAGCCCCAGCATTTT
>once|TRBD1|TRBJ2-3|TRBV7-9
CASSSLQGAEADTQYF
TGTGCCAGCAGCTCCCTGCAGGGGGCCGAGGCAGATACGCAGTATTTT
>NA|NA|TRBJ1-4|TRBV6-5
CASGTMRGAKEKLFF
TGTGCCAGCGGGACGATGCGGGGGGCGAAGGAAAAACTGTTTTTT
>NA|NA|TRBJ1-3|TRBV10-2
CASSDFYGRLTGNTIYF
TGCGCCAGCAGTGATTTCTACGGCAGGTTGACCGGAAACACCATATATTTT
>NA|NA|TRBJ1-1|TRBV5-1
CASSVVSGSWTEAFF
TGCGCCAGCAGCGTTGTTTCAGGGTCATGGACTGAAGCTTTCTTT
>once|TRBD2|TRBJ2-5|TRBV6-5
CASSYSRRTSGPPQYF
TGTGCCAGCAGTTACAGTCGAAGGACTAGCGGTCCGCCCCAGTACTTC
>NA|NA|TRBJ1-2|TRBV5-1
CASRPPGWGMGNGYTF
TGCGCCAGCAGACCCCCGGGATGGGGGATGGGTAATGGCTACACCTTC
>NA|NA|TRBJ2-3|TRBV11-1
CASSLNWVSTDTQYF
TGTGCCAGCAGCTTAAACTGGGTCAGCACAGATACGCAGTATTTT
>NA|NA|TRBJ1-1|TRBV3-1/TRBV3-2
CASSDRGGNTEAFF
TGTGCCAGCAGCGACCGGGGTGGGAACACTGAAGCTTTCTTT
>NA|NA|TRBJ1-2|TRBV30
CAWSLRTNYGYTF
TGTGCCTGGAGTCTGAGGACTAACTATGGCTACACCTTC
>few|TRBD1|TRBJ2-3|TRBV4-1
CASSQDGTGHTDTQYF
TGCGCCAGCAGCCAAGATGGGACAGGACACACAGATACGCAGTATTTT
>NA|NA|TRBJ1-4|TRBV2
CASSEVGRLTDVEKLFF
TGTGCCAGCAGTGAAGTGGGACGGTTGACTGATGTGGAAAAACTGTTTTTT
>NA|TRBD1|TRBJ1-2|TRBV5-1
CASSLGGTDNYGYTF
TGCGCCAGCAGCTTGGGGGGGACAGACAACTATGGCTACACCTTC
>NA|TRBD2|TRBJ2-7|TRBV6-6
CASRPLGREYEQYF
TGTGCCAGCAGGCCCCTAGGGCGGGAGTATGAGCAGTACTTC
>NA|NA|TRBJ2-3|TRBV10-2
CASSESMRVDTQYF
TGCGCCAGCAGTGAGTCGATGAGGGTAGATACGCAGTATTTT
>NA|NA|TRBJ2-5|TRBV7-3
CASSHLGRAQETQYF
TGTGCCAGCAGCCACCTGGGCAGGGCCCAAGAGACCCAGTACTTC
>NA|NA|TRBJ1-2|TRBV7-9
CASSMNLYGYTF
TGTGCCAGCAGCATGAACCTATATGGCTACACCTTC
>NA|TRBD1|TRBJ2-7|TRBV29-1
CSVVQDRAYEQYF
TGCAGCGTAGTCCAGGACAGGGCTTACGAGCAGTACTTC
>NA|TRBD1|TRBJ2-7|TRBV11-2
CASSPRIGDRGSYEQYF
TGTGCCAGCAGCCCACGGATAGGGGACAGAGGCTCCTACGAGCAGTACTTC
>NA|NA|TRBJ1-5|TRBV18
CASSWTGNQPQHF
TGTGCCAGCTCCTGGACAGGCAATCAGCCCCAGCATTTT
>NA|NA|TRBJ2-1|TRBV7-2
CASSLDRSSYNEQFF
TGTGCCAGCAGCTTAGACAGAAGCTCCTACAATGAGCAGTTCTTC
>NA|NA|TRBJ1-5|TRBV7-8
CASRGDTGRPVWPQHF
TGTGCCAGCAGGGGTGACACGGGACGCCCGGTATGGCCCCAGCATTTT
>NA|TRBD2|TRBJ2-3|TRBV29-1
CSVAGLATDTQYF
TGCAGCGTTGCGGGACTAGCGACAGATACGCAGTATTTT
>once|NA|TRBJ1-4|TRBV7-9
CASSFQGGPTTNEKLFF
TGTGCCAGCAGCTTCCAAGGGGGGCCTACAACTAATGAAAAACTGTTTTTT
>NA|TRBD1|TRBJ1-1|TRBV19
CASSRGPGGTEAFF
TGTGCCAGTAGTAGGGGGCCAGGGGGCACTGAAGCTTTCTTT
>NA|NA|TRBJ2-7|TRBV11-2
CASSTGPSSYEQYF
TGTGCCAGCAGCACCGGGCCCAGCTCCTACGAGCAGTACTTC
>NA|NA|TRBJ1-2|TRBV12-3/TRBV12-4
CASSSRGYTF
TGTGCCAGCAGCTCCAGGGGCTACACCTTC
>NA|NA|TRBJ1-5|TRBV18
CASSPGGNQPQHF
TGTGCCAGCTCACCAGGGGGCAATCAGCCCCAGCATTTT
>NA|TRBD1|TRBJ2-7|TRBV6-5
CASRQGGPYEQYF
TGTGCCAGCAGGCAAGGGGGCCCCTACGAGCAGTACTTC
>NA|NA|TRBJ1-5|TRBV19
CASREVWGQNSNQPQHF
TGTGCCAGTAGGGAAGTCTGGGGGCAAAATAGCAATCAGCCCCAGCATTTT
>NA|NA|TRBJ1-3|TRBV10-3
CAISDRGKLGNTIYF
TGTGCCATCAGTGACAGAGGGAAGTTAGGAAACACCATATATTTT
>NA|TRBD2|TRBJ2-1|TRBV27
CASSPRLAGRNNEQFF
TGTGCCAGCAGTCCGAGACTAGCGGGACGCAACAATGAGCAGTTCTTC
>NA|NA|TRBJ2-1|TRBV15
CATSSRASYNEQFF
TGTGCCACCAGCAGTAGGGCGAGCTACAATGAGCAGTTCTTC